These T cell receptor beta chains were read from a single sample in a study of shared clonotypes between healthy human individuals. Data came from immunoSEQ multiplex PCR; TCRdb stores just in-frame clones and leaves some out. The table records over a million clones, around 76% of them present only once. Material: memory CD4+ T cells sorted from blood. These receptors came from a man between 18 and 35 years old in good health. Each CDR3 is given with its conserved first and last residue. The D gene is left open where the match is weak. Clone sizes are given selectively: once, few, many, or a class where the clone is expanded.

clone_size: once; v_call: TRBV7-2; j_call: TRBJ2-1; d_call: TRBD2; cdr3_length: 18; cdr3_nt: TGTGCCAGCAGCTCTCACGGGACTAGCGGGAACTCCTACAATGAGCAGTTCTTC; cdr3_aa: CASSSHGTSGNSYNEQFF
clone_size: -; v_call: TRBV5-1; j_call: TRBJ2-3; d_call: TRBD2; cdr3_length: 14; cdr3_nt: TGCGCCAGCAGGACTAGCGGGAGTGCAGATACGCAGTATTTT; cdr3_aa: CASRTSGSADTQYF
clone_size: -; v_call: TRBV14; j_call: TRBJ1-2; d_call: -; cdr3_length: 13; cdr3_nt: TGTGCCAGCAGCCTAGCCCGACTTTATGGCTACACCTTC; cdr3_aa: CASSLARLYGYTF
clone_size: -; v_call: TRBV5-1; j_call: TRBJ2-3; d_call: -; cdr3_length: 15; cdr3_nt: TGCGCCAGCAGCGCCCGAACAGGGAACACAGATACGCAGTATTTT; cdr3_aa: CASSARTGNTDTQYF
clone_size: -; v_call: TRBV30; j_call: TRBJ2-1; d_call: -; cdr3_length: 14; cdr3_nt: TGTGCCTGGAGTCCGGGACTTCCGAACAATGAGCAGTTCTTC; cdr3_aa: CAWSPGLPNNEQFF
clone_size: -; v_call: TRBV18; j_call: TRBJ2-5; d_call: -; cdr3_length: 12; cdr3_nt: TGTGCCAGCTCACCATACGCGGAGACCCAGTACTTC; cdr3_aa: CASSPYAETQYF
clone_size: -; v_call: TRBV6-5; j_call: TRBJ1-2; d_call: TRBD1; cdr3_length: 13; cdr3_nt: TGTGCCAGCAGCCCAGGGGGCTTGTATGGCTACACCTTC; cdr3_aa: CASSPGGLYGYTF
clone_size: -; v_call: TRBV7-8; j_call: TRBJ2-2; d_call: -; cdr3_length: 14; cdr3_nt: TGTGCCAGCAGTCGCCAAACAGGGAACGGGGAGCTGTTTTTT; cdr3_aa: CASSRQTGNGELFF
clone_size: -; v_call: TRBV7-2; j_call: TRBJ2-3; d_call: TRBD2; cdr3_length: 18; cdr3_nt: TGTGCCAGCAGCTTCGCTAGCGGGAGCGGGGCGGTTGGAGATACGCAGTATTTT; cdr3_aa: CASSFASGSGAVGDTQYF
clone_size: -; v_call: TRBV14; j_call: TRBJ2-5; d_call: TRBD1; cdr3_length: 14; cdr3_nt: TGTGCCAGCAGCCAGGACAGGGGGCGCGTGACCCAGTACTTC; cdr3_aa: CASSQDRGRVTQYF
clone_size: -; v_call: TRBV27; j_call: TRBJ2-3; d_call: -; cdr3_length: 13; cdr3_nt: TGTGCCAGCAGTTCCTTAAACTACCGGGACTGGACTTTT; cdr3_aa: CASSSLNYRDWTF
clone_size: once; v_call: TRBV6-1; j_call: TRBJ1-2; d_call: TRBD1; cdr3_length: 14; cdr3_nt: TGTGCCAGCAGCTTCACAGGGGCCAACTATGGCTACACCTTC; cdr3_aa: CASSFTGANYGYTF
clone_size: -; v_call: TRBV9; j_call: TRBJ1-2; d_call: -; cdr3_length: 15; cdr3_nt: TGTGCCAGCAGCGTAGTAGATAGCTCCCTCTATGGCTACACCTTC; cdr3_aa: CASSVVDSSLYGYTF
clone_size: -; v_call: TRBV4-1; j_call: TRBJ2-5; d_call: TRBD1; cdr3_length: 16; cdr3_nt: TGCGCCAGCAGCCAAGAAGGGACAGGGGATGGGGAGACCCAGTACTTC; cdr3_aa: CASSQEGTGDGETQYF
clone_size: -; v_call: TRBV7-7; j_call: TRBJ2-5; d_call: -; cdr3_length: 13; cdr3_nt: TGTGCTAGCAGCACGACGGGTCAAGAGACCCAGTACTTC; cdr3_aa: CASSTTGQETQYF
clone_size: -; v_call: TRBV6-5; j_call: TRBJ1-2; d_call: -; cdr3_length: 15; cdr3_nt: TGTGCCAGCAGAAGTACCGGGACCTCTAACTATGGCTACACCTTC; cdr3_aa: CASRSTGTSNYGYTF
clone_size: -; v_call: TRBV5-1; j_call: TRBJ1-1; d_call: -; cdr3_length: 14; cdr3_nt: TGCGCCAGCAGCTTTGAAGGGCCGAACACTGAAGCTTTCTTT; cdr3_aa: CASSFEGPNTEAFF
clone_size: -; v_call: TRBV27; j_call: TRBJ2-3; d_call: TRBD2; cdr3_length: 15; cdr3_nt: TGTGCCAGCAGGGATAGCGGGGGTTTCACAGATACGCAGTATTTT; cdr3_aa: CASRDSGGFTDTQYF
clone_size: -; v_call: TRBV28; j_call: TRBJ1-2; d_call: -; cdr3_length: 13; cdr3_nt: TGTGCCAGTGAAGAGGGGGCTAACTATGGCTACACCTTC; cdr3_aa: CASEEGANYGYTF
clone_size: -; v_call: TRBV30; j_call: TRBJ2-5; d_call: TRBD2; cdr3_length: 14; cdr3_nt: TGTGCCTGGAGACCACTAGCGGGAGGAGAGACCCAGTACTTC; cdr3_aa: CAWRPLAGGETQYF
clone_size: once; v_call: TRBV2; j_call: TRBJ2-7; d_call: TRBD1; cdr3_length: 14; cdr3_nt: TGTGCCAGCAGCGGGACAGGGTCCACCTACGAGCAGTACTTC; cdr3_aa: CASSGTGSTYEQYF
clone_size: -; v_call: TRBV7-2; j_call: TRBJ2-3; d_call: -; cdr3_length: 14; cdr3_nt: TGTGCCAGCAGCCTCGCGAGCTACACAGATACGCAGTATTTT; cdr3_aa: CASSLASYTDTQYF
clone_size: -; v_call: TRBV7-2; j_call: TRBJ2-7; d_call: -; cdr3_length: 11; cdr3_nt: TGTGCCAGCAGCGCGTCCTACGAGCAGTACTTC; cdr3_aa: CASSASYEQYF
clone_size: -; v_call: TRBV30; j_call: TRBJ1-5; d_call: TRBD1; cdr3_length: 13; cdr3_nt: TGTGCCTGGAGTGGGACAGGGGATCAGCCCCAGCATTTT; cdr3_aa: CAWSGTGDQPQHF
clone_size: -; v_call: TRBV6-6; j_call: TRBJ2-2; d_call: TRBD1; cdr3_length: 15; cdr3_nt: TGTGCCAGCAGTAAGGACAGGGGGCATATCGGGGAGCTGTTTTTT; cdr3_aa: CASSKDRGHIGELFF
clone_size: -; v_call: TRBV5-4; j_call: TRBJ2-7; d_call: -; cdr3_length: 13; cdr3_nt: TGTGCCAGCAGCCCGACCCTAGGTCACGAGCAGTACTTC; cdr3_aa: CASSPTLGHEQYF
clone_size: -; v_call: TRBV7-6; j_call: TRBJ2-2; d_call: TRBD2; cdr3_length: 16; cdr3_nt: TGTGCCAGCAGCTTACCGGCTAGCGGGGTATCCGGGGAGCTGTTTTTT; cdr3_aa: CASSLPASGVSGELFF
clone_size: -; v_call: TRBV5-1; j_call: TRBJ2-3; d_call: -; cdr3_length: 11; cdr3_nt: TGCGCCAGCACCCAGGGAGATACGCAGTATTTT; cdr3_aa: CASTQGDTQYF
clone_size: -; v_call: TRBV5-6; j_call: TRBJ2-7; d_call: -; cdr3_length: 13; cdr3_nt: TGTGCCAGCAGCTTGCGACATGCTTACGAGCAGTACTTC; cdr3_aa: CASSLRHAYEQYF
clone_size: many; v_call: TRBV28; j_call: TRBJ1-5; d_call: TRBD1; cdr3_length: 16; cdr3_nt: TGTGCCAGCAGTTTATTGGGACAGGGGAGCAATCAGCCCCAGCATTTT; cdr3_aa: CASSLLGQGSNQPQHF
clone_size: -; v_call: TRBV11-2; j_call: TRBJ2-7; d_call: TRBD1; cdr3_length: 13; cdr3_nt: TGTGCCAGCAGCCCGGACAGGGCCGACGAGCAGTACTTC; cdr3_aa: CASSPDRADEQYF
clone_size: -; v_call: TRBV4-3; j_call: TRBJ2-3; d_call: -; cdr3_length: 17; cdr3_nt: TGCGCCAGCAGCCAAGATGGAGTAGAGGGTCACCGGGATACGCAGTATTTT; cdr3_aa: CASSQDGVEGHRDTQYF
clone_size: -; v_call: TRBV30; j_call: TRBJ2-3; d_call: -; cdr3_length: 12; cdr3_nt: TGTGCCTGGAGCCACGTAGGGGATACGCAGTATTTT; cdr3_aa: CAWSHVGDTQYF
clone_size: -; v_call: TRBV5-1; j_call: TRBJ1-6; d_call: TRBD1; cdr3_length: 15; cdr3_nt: TGCGCCAGCAGCTCGGGACAGGGGAATAATTCACCCCTCCACTTT; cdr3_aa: CASSSGQGNNSPLHF
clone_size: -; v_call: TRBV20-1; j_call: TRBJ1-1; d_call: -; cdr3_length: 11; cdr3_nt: TGCAGGGCCGAAGGTGGGACTGAAGCTTTCTTT; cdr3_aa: CRAEGGTEAFF